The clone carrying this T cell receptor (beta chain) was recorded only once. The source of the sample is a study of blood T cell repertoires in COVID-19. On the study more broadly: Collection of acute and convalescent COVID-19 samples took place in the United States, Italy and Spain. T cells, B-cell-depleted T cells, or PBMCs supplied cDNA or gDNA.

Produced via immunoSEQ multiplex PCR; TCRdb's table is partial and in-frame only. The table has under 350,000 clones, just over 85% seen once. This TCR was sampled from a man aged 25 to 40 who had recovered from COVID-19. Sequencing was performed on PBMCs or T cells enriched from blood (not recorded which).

CDR3 sequence (DNA): TGCAGCGTTGTTCAGAAGAACACTGAAGCTTTCTTT. This encodes CSVVQKNTEAFF. The genes are TRBV29-1 and TRBJ1-1; D remains ambiguous. Germline lookup yields CDR1 SQVTM and CDR2 ANQGSEA. V gave up 4 bases and J gave up 1 base, with 7 bases separating them. This CDR3 comprises 12 residues.